The rows below give T cell receptor beta chains drawn from one sample of a study of T cell responses to AZD1222 COVID-19 vaccine. Sequencing used immunoSEQ multiplex PCR; TCRdb keeps in-frame clones, though not all of them. The table lists 95,000 to 100,000 clones, 86% of them singletons, with about 1.5% in the top ten. The sequences come from peripheral blood, collected on day 0 of AZD1222 vaccination. Receptors originate from an adult in good health. Each CDR3 is given with its conserved first and last residue. A D gene is named only where the DNA matches it firmly. Not every row has a clone size; where given, it reads once, few, many or a size class.

J gene | D gene | V gene | clone size | CDR3 length | CDR3 protein | CDR3 DNA
TRBJ1-6 | TRBD1 | TRBV5-4 | . | 16 | CASSFHGRGHNSPLHF | TGTGCCAGCAGCTTTCACGGCAGGGGGCATAATTCACCCCTCCACTTT
TRBJ2-3 | . | TRBV7-3 | . | 14 | CASSLLGGTDTQYF | TGTGCCAGCAGCTTGTTGGGGGGCACAGATACGCAGTATTTT
TRBJ2-3 | TRBD2 | TRBV7-3 | . | 15 | CASSLTSPSTDTQYF | TGTGCCAGCAGCCTGACTAGCCCTAGCACAGATACGCAGTATTTT
TRBJ1-1 | TRBD1 | TRBV12-3/TRBV12-4 | . | 12 | CASHRGRTEAFF | TGTGCCTCACACAGGGGGCGGACTGAAGCTTTCTTT
TRBJ2-5 | TRBD1 | TRBV4-1 | . | 13 | CASSPGTEETQYF | TGCGCCAGCAGCCCCGGGACAGAAGAGACCCAGTACTTC
TRBJ1-2 | TRBD1 | TRBV28 | . | 12 | CASSLTGDGYTF | TGTGCCAGCAGTTTGACAGGGGACGGCTACACCTTC
TRBJ2-7 | . | TRBV21-1 | . | 18 | CASSTGRSQIQSSYEQYF | TGTGCCAGCAGCACGGGTCGCAGTCAAATTCAAAGTAGCTACGAGCAGTACTTC
TRBJ1-1 | . | TRBV28 | . | 14 | CASTEGRGSTEAFF | TGTGCCAGCACCGAGGGGCGGGGGAGCACTGAAGCTTTCTTT
TRBJ2-5 | TRBD1 | TRBV28 | . | 16 | CASSLRTGGLGETQYF | TGTGCCAGCAGTTTAAGGACAGGGGGCCTGGGGGAGACCCAGTACTTC
TRBJ2-1 | . | TRBV7-3 | . | 13 | CASSLDLLNEQFF | TGTGCCAGCAGCTTGGACTTACTAAATGAGCAGTTCTTC
TRBJ1-3 | TRBD1 | TRBV18 | . | 17 | CASSPLGTGGSGNTIYF | TGTGCCAGCTCACCCCTCGGGACAGGGGGCTCTGGAAACACCATATATTTT
TRBJ1-5 | . | TRBV5-4 | . | 14 | CASSSRGSNQPQHF | TGTGCCAGCAGCTCGAGGGGTAGCAATCAGCCCCAGCATTTT
TRBJ1-1 | . | TRBV11-2 | . | 12 | CASSLISTEAFF | TGTGCCAGCAGCCTGATCAGCACTGAAGCTTTCTTT
TRBJ1-2 | TRBD1 | TRBV27 | . | 15 | CASSLASDRGIGYTF | TGTGCCAGCAGTTTAGCCTCCGACAGGGGGATTGGCTACACCTTC
TRBJ2-5 | TRBD1 | TRBV27 | . | 14 | CASSLGHRGETQYF | TGTGCCAGCAGTTTAGGGCACAGGGGGGAGACCCAGTACTTC
TRBJ2-3 | . | TRBV11-2 | . | 12 | CASSPVGIEQYF | TGTGCCAGCAGCCCTGTCGGAATTGAGCAGTATTTT
TRBJ1-4 | . | TRBV7-8 | . | 13 | CASSFRGNEKLFF | TGTGCCAGCAGCTTCAGGGGTAATGAAAAACTGTTTTTT
TRBJ2-3 | . | TRBV28 | . | 15 | CASSLFGGSTDTQYF | TGTGCCAGCAGTTTATTCGGGGGCAGCACAGATACGCAGTATTTT
TRBJ1-4 | . | TRBV9 | . | 15 | CASSVASGFNEKLFF | TGTGCCAGCAGCGTAGCGTCGGGGTTTAATGAAAAACTGTTTTTT
TRBJ2-7 | . | TRBV11-1 | . | 12 | CASSSNTYEQYF | TGTGCCAGCAGCTCGAACACCTACGAGCAGTACTTC
TRBJ1-6 | . | TRBV7-6 | . | 19 | CASSSFGGVLSSYNSPLHF | TGTGCCAGCAGCTCCTTTGGAGGGGTGCTGAGCTCCTATAATTCACCCCTCCACTTT
TRBJ1-1 | . | TRBV28 | . | 15 | CASSPPGYMNTEAFF | TGTGCCAGCAGTCCTCCGGGTTATATGAACACTGAAGCTTTCTTT
TRBJ2-2 | . | TRBV6-5 | . | 13 | CASSLRGPGELFF | TGTGCCAGCAGTTTGAGGGGCCCCGGGGAGCTGTTTTTT
TRBJ2-7 | . | TRBV5-1 | . | 14 | CASSLEGDLGEQYF | TGCGCCAGCAGCTTGGAGGGCGACCTAGGGGAGCAGTACTTC
TRBJ1-1 | . | TRBV29-1 | . | 12 | CSVTRIGTEAFF | TGCAGCGTTACCCGGATTGGCACTGAAGCTTTCTTT
TRBJ1-1 | TRBD1 | TRBV4-2 | . | 15 | CASSIDRGPNTEAFF | TGTGCCAGCAGCATTGACAGGGGCCCGAACACTGAAGCTTTCTTT
TRBJ2-3 | TRBD2 | TRBV5-1 | once | 14 | CASRATGGADTQYF | TGCGCCAGCCGTGCCACGGGAGGCGCAGATACGCAGTATTTT
TRBJ2-1 | . | TRBV4-3 | . | 15 | CASSQELASYNEQFF | TGCGCCAGCAGCCAAGAGCTAGCGAGCTACAATGAGCAGTTCTTC
TRBJ1-2 | . | TRBV4-1 | . | 15 | CASSQDLRGLYGYTF | TGCGCCAGCAGCCAAGATCTGCGAGGACTCTATGGCTACACCTTC
TRBJ1-3 | . | TRBV7-9 | . | 18 | CASSLALYRSSSGNTIYF | TGTGCCAGCAGCTTAGCGCTCTACAGGTCAAGCTCTGGAAACACCATATATTTT
TRBJ1-3 | TRBD1 | TRBV9 | . | 14 | CASSAGQGRNTIYF | TGTGCCAGCAGCGCGGGACAGGGAAGAAACACCATATATTTT
TRBJ2-3 | TRBD1 | TRBV9 | . | 17 | CASSLQIGQGSTDTQYF | TGTGCCAGCAGCCTCCAGATAGGACAGGGGAGCACAGATACGCAGTATTTT
TRBJ2-4 | . | TRBV2 | . | 13 | CASNIGAKNIQYF | TGTGCCAGCAACATCGGAGCGAAAAACATTCAGTACTTC
TRBJ1-2 | . | TRBV3-1/TRBV3-2 | . | 17 | CASSHNLSGRINYGYTF | TGTGCCAGCAGCCATAACCTGTCCGGACGAATTAACTATGGCTACACCTTC
TRBJ1-3 | . | TRBV20-1 | . | 15 | CSASYRALPGNTIYF | TGCAGTGCTAGTTACAGGGCATTACCGGGAAACACCATATATTTT
TRBJ1-6 | . | TRBV27 | . | 14 | CASSPRRVESPLHF | TGTGCCAGCAGCCCAAGACGGGTGGAGTCACCCCTCCACTTT
TRBJ2-7 | TRBD2 | TRBV7-2 | . | 18 | CASSLGLAGGPLSYEQYF | TGTGCCAGCAGCTTAGGACTAGCGGGAGGGCCTCTTTCCTACGAGCAGTACTTC
TRBJ1-4 | . | TRBV27 | . | 15 | CASSLSQGLGEKLFF | TGTGCCAGCAGTTTGTCTCAGGGATTGGGCGAAAAACTGTTTTTT
TRBJ2-7 | . | TRBV7-9 | . | 14 | CASRAGTNPGEQYF | TGTGCCAGCAGAGCCGGGACAAACCCGGGGGAGCAGTACTTC
TRBJ1-6 | . | TRBV27 | . | 15 | CASSFRDPYNSPLHF | TGTGCCAGCAGTTTCAGGGACCCCTATAATTCACCCCTCCACTTT
TRBJ1-1 | TRBD1 | TRBV28 | . | 17 | CASSLPPGQAMNTEAFF | TGTGCCAGCAGTTTACCCCCGGGACAGGCGATGAACACTGAAGCTTTCTTT
TRBJ1-5 | . | TRBV6-6 | . | 16 | CASRLEDGPSDQPQHF | TGTGCCAGCAGACTCGAGGACGGACCCAGTGATCAGCCCCAGCATTTT
TRBJ2-7 | . | TRBV6-5 | . | 16 | CASSYFHRVFPYEQYF | TGTGCCAGCAGTTATTTTCACAGGGTTTTCCCCTACGAGCAGTACTTC
TRBJ1-2 | . | TRBV10-3 | . | 15 | CAISESVGFTNGYTF | TGTGCCATCAGTGAGTCGGTTGGGTTTACGAATGGCTACACCTTC
TRBJ1-2 | . | TRBV29-1 | . | 10 | CSVEGYGYTF | TGCAGCGTTGAAGGGTATGGCTACACCTTC
TRBJ2-4 | . | TRBV19 | few | 18 | CASSIGWRGKNAKNIQYF | TGTGCCAGTAGTATAGGGTGGAGAGGGAAAAATGCCAAAAACATTCAGTACTTC
TRBJ2-1 | . | TRBV5-1 | . | 15 | CASSLEGGSYNEQFF | TGCGCCAGCAGCTTGGAGGGGGGGTCCTACAATGAGCAGTTCTTC
TRBJ2-3 | . | TRBV9 | . | 14 | CASSYRGTPDTQYF | TGTGCCAGCAGCTATCGGGGAACCCCAGATACGCAGTATTTT
TRBJ1-1 | . | TRBV30 | . | 13 | CAWSSQGFTEAFF | TGTGCCTGGAGTTCACAGGGATTCACTGAAGCTTTCTTT
TRBJ1-4 | . | TRBV24-1 | . | 13 | CATSETGTRKLFF | TGTGCCACCAGTGAAACGGGGACTAGAAAACTGTTTTTT
TRBJ2-7 | TRBD2 | TRBV12-3/TRBV12-4 | . | 13 | CASSPTSGYEQYF | TGTGCCAGCAGCCCTACTAGCGGCTACGAGCAGTACTTC
TRBJ2-1 | TRBD2 | TRBV9 | . | 14 | CASSATSARNEQFF | TGTGCCAGCAGCGCTACTAGCGCACGCAATGAGCAGTTCTTC
TRBJ1-2 | . | TRBV20-1 | . | 13 | CSASRGASYGYTF | TGCAGTGCTAGTCGGGGGGCGTCCTATGGCTACACCTTC
TRBJ2-1 | . | TRBV7-8 | . | 13 | CASSFQGVNEQFF | TGTGCCAGCAGCTTTCAGGGAGTCAATGAGCAGTTCTTC
TRBJ2-1 | . | TRBV6-5 | . | 12 | CASGAFYNEQFF | TGTGCCAGCGGGGCCTTCTACAATGAGCAGTTCTTC
TRBJ1-1 | . | TRBV28 | . | 16 | CASSLVWASANTEAFF | TGTGCCAGCAGTTTGGTTTGGGCCTCCGCTAACACTGAAGCTTTCTTT
TRBJ1-2 | . | TRBV2 | . | 13 | CASISGHIYGYTF | TGTGCCAGCATATCGGGACATATCTATGGCTACACCTTC
TRBJ2-7 | . | TRBV29-1 | . | 12 | CSVLSGFYEQYF | TGCAGCGTCCTCTCCGGATTCTACGAGCAGTACTTC
TRBJ1-5 | . | TRBV7-2 | . | 16 | CASSLVAGVFDQPQHF | TGTGCCAGCAGCTTAGTGGCAGGGGTATTCGATCAGCCCCAGCATTTT